The rows below give T cell receptor beta chains drawn from one sample of a study of blood T cell repertoires in COVID-19. Method: immunoSEQ multiplex PCR; TCRdb's copy keeps in-frame clones and lacks some. The sample lists about 80,000 clones, around nine tenths occurring once. The sequencing sample was made of peripheral blood. These receptors all come from a woman of 80 years or more with active or convalescent COVID-19. The CDR3 runs from the conserved cysteine through the conserved F or W. The D gene is left open where the match is weak. Expanded clones get a size class; other rows say once, few or many, or leave the size out.

CDR3aa,CDR3nt,j_gene,d_gene,v_gene,abundance
CASSYAGGAMAQHF,TGTGCCAGCAGTTACGCCGGGGGGGCGATGGCCCAGCATTTT,TRBJ1-5,-,TRBV6-2/TRBV6-3,-
CASSRRPSGGKETQYF,TGTGCCAGCAGCCGTAGGCCTAGCGGAGGTAAAGAGACCCAGTACTTC,TRBJ2-5,TRBD2,TRBV9,once
CASSEIRDRAGESYNEQFF,TGTGCCAGCAGTGAAATCCGGGACAGGGCTGGAGAATCCTACAATGAGCAGTTCTTC,TRBJ2-1,TRBD1,TRBV6-1,-
CASSIAGQGTKNIQYF,TGTGCCAGTAGTATAGCCGGACAGGGGACAAAAAACATTCAGTACTTC,TRBJ2-4,TRBD1,TRBV19,-
CASSKDRGRGNIQYF,TGTGCCAGCAGCAAGGACAGGGGGCGCGGAAACATTCAGTACTTC,TRBJ2-4,TRBD1,TRBV5-4,-
CSVVAGGTNYGYTF,TGCAGCGTTGTGGCAGGGGGAACTAACTATGGCTACACCTTC,TRBJ1-2,TRBD1,TRBV29-1,-
CASSQEIALTSTDTQYF,TGTGCCAGCAGCCAAGAGATCGCTCTCACTAGCACAGATACGCAGTATTTT,TRBJ2-3,-,TRBV3-1/TRBV3-2,-
CASSTGTGWSTEAFF,TGTGCCAGCAGTACCGGGACAGGGTGGAGCACTGAAGCTTTCTTT,TRBJ1-1,TRBD1,TRBV6-5,once
CASTVVAGGPTNTGELFF,TGTGCCAGCACCGTTGTAGCGGGGGGGCCCACGAACACCGGGGAGCTGTTTTTT,TRBJ2-2,TRBD2,TRBV7-2,-
CASSDGQRYGYTF,TGTGCCAGCAGTGACGGGCAGCGGTATGGCTACACCTTC,TRBJ1-2,-,TRBV25-1,few
CAWSPAGGGTEAFF,TGTGCCTGGAGTCCAGCTGGGGGGGGCACTGAAGCTTTCTTT,TRBJ1-1,-,TRBV30,-
CASSEAGGRDRASKNIQYF,TGTGCCAGCAGTGAAGCTGGGGGCCGGGACAGGGCCTCCAAAAACATTCAGTACTTC,TRBJ2-4,TRBD1,TRBV6-1,-
CASSVVSGGGEKLFF,TGTGCCAGCAGCGTAGTTTCGGGAGGGGGTGAAAAACTGTTTTTT,TRBJ1-4,-,TRBV9,-
CASSLIRWGGGARNQPQHF,TGTGCCAGCAGTTTAATTCGCTGGGGCGGGGGGGCCCGCAATCAGCCCCAGCATTTT,TRBJ1-5,-,TRBV28,-
CAWSVGLARDTQYF,TGTGCCTGGAGTGTTGGACTAGCGAGAGATACGCAGTATTTT,TRBJ2-3,TRBD2,TRBV30,-